Given below is one T cell receptor beta chain in context. This record belongs to a study of blood T cell repertoires in COVID-19. Study information: Both acute and convalescent COVID-19 samples were obtained from the United States, Italy and Spain. Nucleic acid was either cDNA or gDNA, and it came from T cells, B-cell-depleted T cells, or PBMCs.

Germline CDR1 reads LGHNA; CDR2 reads YSLEER. The CDR3 has 14 amino acids. With V trimmed by 4 bases and J by 6 bases, 7 bases remained unmatched. Original data processing: Counts of nucleated cells, estimated from reference gene primer amplification, were obtained. Profiled with immunoSEQ multiplex PCR; TCRdb holds only in-frame clones, not every one. V and J calls and clone size follow that table, whereas D and trimming were derived from the DNA. The data contain roughly 410,000 clones, 89% of them seen just once; the ten biggest clones take up 1.5% to 1.7%. V and J are TRBV4-3 and TRBJ1-2, with 8 positions matching TRBD1. The sequence derives from a woman between 40 and 55 years old with COVID-19, enrolled during active disease. Sample: peripheral blood. DNA of the CDR3: TGCGCCAGCAGCCCGACACAGGGGGGAGATGGCTACACCTTC. It yields the protein CASSPTQGGDGYTF.